Sequencing of this T cell receptor beta chain was carried out in a study of glioma-infiltrating T cells after dendritic cell vaccination. The table lists this clone with many counts. Input was about 2 ug genomic DNA, or all available if less. TCRdb's table, derived via immunoSEQ multiplex PCR, lists solely in-frame clones and lacks some. The table includes about 99,000 clones, roughly 81% detected once. This CDR3 contains 13 residues. Germline assignment: CDR1 SNHLY and CDR2 FYNNEI. V lost 2 bases to trimming and J lost 9 bases, with 11 bases between them. The input for sequencing was blood, taken before dendritic cell vaccination. The chain has TRBV2 and TRBJ1-5; D unclear. This clonotype originated in a human donor with glioblastoma. CDR3 DNA sequence: TGTGCCAGCAGTGAATCCCTTTATAGGCCCCAGCATTTT. This encodes CASSESLYRPQHF. The full variable domain, its missing parts supplied by reference TRBV2 and TRBJ1-5, is EPEVTQTPSHQVTQMGQEVILRCVPISNHLYFYWYRQILGQKVEFLVSFYNNEISEKSEIFDDQFSVERPDGSNFTLKIRSTKLEDSAMYFCASSESLYRPQHFGDGTRLSIL.